The rows below give T cell receptor beta chains drawn from one sample of a study of CD8+ T cells in alopecia areata. Here immunoSEQ multiplex PCR was the method, and the copy in TCRdb shows in-frame clones only, minus some. The sample contains 180,000 or so clones, approximately 51% of which appear only once. The specimen comprised CD8+ T cells sorted from blood, sampled at approximately week 51, from a patient treated with tofacitinib. The origin of the receptors is a human donor with alopecia areata. Each CDR3 is given with its conserved first and last residue. D genes are given only for firm matches. Clone size is given for some rows only: seen once, a few or many times, or a class if the clone is expanded.

size: few; V: TRBV7-3; D: NA; J: TRBJ1-1; CDR3: CASSLSRDTEAFF; DNA: TGTGCCAGCAGCTTATCCCGGGACACTGAAGCTTTCTTT
size: NA; V: TRBV19; D: NA; J: TRBJ1-1; CDR3: CASSIDPAGSGTEAFF; DNA: TGTGCCAGTAGTATAGATCCGGCAGGGTCGGGGACTGAAGCTTTCTTT
size: many; V: TRBV15; D: TRBD2; J: TRBJ2-3; CDR3: CATSRDGGATDTQYF; DNA: TGTGCCACCAGCAGAGACGGGGGGGCCACAGATACGCAGTATTTT
size: few; V: TRBV7-3; D: NA; J: TRBJ2-2; CDR3: CASSLASGELFF; DNA: TGTGCCAGCAGCTTAGCTTCCGGGGAGCTGTTTTTT
size: NA; V: TRBV5-1; D: NA; J: TRBJ1-6; CDR3: CASSLDRGADSPLHF; DNA: TGCGCCAGCAGCTTGGATCGGGGGGCGGATTCACCCCTCCACTTT
size: few; V: TRBV5-1; D: NA; J: TRBJ2-7; CDR3: CASSLGQGLTYEQYF; DNA: TGCGCCAGCAGCTTGGGGCAGGGTTTAACCTACGAGCAGTACTTC
size: few; V: TRBV5-1; D: TRBD1; J: TRBJ2-7; CDR3: CASSTGQGYEQYF; DNA: TGCGCCAGCAGCACGGGACAGGGCTACGAGCAGTACTTC
size: NA; V: TRBV13; D: NA; J: TRBJ1-5; CDR3: CASSLQGQPQHF; DNA: TGTGCCAGCAGCCTGCAGGGACAGCCCCAGCATTTT
size: NA; V: TRBV14; D: TRBD2; J: TRBJ2-7; CDR3: CASSQRLAGPYEQYF; DNA: TGTGCCAGCAGCCAAAGACTAGCGGGGCCCTACGAGCAGTACTTC
size: few; V: TRBV5-1; D: NA; J: TRBJ2-4; CDR3: CASSLSRGQGAQGNIQYF; DNA: TGCGCCAGCAGCCTCTCGCGAGGGCAGGGCGCGCAGGGAAACATTCAGTACTTC
size: NA; V: TRBV2; D: NA; J: TRBJ1-5; CDR3: CASSLRDQPQHF; DNA: TGTGCCAGCAGCCTACGGGATCAGCCCCAGCATTTT
size: NA; V: TRBV23-1; D: NA; J: TRBJ1-2; CDR3: CASSPPRGYGYTF; DNA: TGCGCCAGCAGCCCCCCCAGGGGCTATGGCTACACCTTC